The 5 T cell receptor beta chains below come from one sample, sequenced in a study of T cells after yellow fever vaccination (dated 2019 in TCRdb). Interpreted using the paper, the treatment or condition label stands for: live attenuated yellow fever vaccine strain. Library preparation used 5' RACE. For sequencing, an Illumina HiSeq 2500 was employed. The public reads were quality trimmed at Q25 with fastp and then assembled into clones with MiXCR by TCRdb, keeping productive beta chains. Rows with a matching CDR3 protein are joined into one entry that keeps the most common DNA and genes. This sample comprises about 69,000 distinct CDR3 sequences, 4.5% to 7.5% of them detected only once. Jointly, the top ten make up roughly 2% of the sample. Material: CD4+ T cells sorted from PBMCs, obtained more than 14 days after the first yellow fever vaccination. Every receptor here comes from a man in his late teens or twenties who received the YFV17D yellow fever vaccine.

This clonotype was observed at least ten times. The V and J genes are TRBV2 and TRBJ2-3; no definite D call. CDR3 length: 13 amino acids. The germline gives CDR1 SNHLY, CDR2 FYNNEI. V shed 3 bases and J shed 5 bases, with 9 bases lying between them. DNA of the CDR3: TGTGCCAGCAGTGACGACCCGGGAGATACGCAGTATTTT. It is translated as CASSDDPGDTQYF.

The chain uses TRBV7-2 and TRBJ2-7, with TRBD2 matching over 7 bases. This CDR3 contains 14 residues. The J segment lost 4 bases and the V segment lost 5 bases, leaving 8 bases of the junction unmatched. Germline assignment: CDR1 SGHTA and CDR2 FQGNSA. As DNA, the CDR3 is TGTGCCAGCAGCCCCCGGGACTATAAATACGAGCAGTACTTC. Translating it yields CASSPRDYKYEQYF.

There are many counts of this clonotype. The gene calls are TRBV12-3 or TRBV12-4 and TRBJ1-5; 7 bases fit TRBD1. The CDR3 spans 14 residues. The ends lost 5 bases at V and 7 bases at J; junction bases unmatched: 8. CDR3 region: CASSKYRGGQPQHF. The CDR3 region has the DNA TGTGCCAGCAGTAAATACAGGGGAGGGCAGCCCCAGCATTTT.

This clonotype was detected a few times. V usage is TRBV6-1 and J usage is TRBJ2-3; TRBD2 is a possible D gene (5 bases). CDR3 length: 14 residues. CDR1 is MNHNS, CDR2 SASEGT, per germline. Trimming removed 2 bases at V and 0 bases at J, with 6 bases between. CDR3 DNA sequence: TGTGCCAGCAGTGAACCGGGAAGCACAGATACGCAGTATTTT. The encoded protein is CASSEPGSTDTQYF.

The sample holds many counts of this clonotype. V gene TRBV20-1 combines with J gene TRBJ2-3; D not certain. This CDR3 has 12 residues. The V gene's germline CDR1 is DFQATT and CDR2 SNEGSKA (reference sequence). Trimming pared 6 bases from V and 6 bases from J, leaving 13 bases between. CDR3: CSATADRDTQYF. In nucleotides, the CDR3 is TGCAGTGCCACCGCCGACCGTGATACGCAGTATTTT.